A single sample gave rise to the 8 T cell receptor beta chains below, sequenced in a study of blood T cell repertoires in COVID-19. Repertoires were generated with immunoSEQ multiplex PCR, while TCRdb's copy carries only in-frame clones and drops some. The data hold a few hundred thousand clones, with about 90% observed a single time. The sample was peripheral blood. The receptors stem from a man younger than 35 who had recovered from COVID-19.

The J gene is TRBJ2-5, the V gene TRBV9; 11 bases align to TRBD2. V gave up 4 bases and J gave up 5 bases; unmatched junction bases: 10. The CDR3 consists of 16 residues. Germline assignment: CDR1 SGDLS and CDR2 YYNGEE. The CDR3 is CASSPSTSGTGETQYF. The CDR3 nucleotides are TGTGCCAGCAGCCCTTCGACTAGCGGGACGGGGGAGACCCAGTACTTC.

J is TRBJ2-7 and V is TRBV5-1, with D unclear. CDR1 is SGHRS and CDR2 is YFSETQ in the germline V gene. The CDR3 is 14 amino acids. Trimming cost V 1 base and J 7 bases, with 15 bases left between them. The CDR3 reads CASSLRPERGEQYF. CDR3 coding DNA: TGCGCCAGCAGCTTGCGTCCCGAGCGAGGAGAGCAGTACTTC.

The chain employs TRBV5-1 and TRBJ2-3; no firm D call. CDR1 SGHRS and CDR2 YFSETQ come from the germline V gene. The V and J ends lost 1 base and 4 bases respectively, with 16 bases between them. The CDR3 loop spans 16 amino acids. The CDR3 DNA reads TGCGCCAGCAGCTTGCAGGTGGAAAGGTCCGCAGATACGCAGTATTTT. It encodes CASSLQVERSADTQYF.

The chain is built from TRBV27 and TRBJ1-1; TRBD1 agrees at 9 bases. V lost 3 bases to trimming and J lost 8 bases; unmatched junction nucleotides: 4. The CDR3 runs 13 residues. CDR1 is MNHEY, CDR2 SMNVEV, per germline (reference sequence). CDR3 protein: CASSFQGQGEAFF. For the CDR3, the DNA is TGTGCCAGCAGTTTTCAGGGACAGGGCGAAGCTTTCTTT.

This clone was recorded only once. This chain joins TRBV3-1 (or the pseudogene TRBV3-2) and TRBJ2-1; D perhaps matches TRBD1 (6 bases). The length of the CDR3 is 14 residues. V was clipped by 5 bases and J by 3 bases, with 11 bases between them. Looked up from germline, CDR1 is LGHDT and CDR2 is YNNKEL (reference sequence). CDR3 coding DNA: TGTGCCAGCAGCGATGAAGGGGGCTACAATGAGCAGTTCTTC. Protein product: CASSDEGGYNEQFF.

The chain joins TRBV19 to TRBJ2-3; 10 bases are shared with TRBD1. This CDR3 has 15 amino acids. The germline CDR1 and CDR2 sequences are LNHDA and SQIVND (reference sequence). Trimming cost V 6 bases and J 4 bases; bases outside gene matches: 7. CDR3 amino acids: CASSLGQGWADTQYF. DNA for the CDR3: TGTGCCAGTAGCCTGGGACAGGGGTGGGCAGATACGCAGTATTTT.

This chain connects TRBV5-1 to TRBJ1-4; no definite D call. Germline loops: CDR1 SGHRS, CDR2 YFSETQ. The CDR3 length is 15 residues. Trimming cost V 0 bases and J 0 bases, with 6 bases left between them. In DNA, the CDR3 is TGCGCCAGCAGCTTGGGCGACTCAACTAATGAAAAACTGTTTTTT. It translates to CASSLGDSTNEKLFF.

This rearrangement joins TRBV13 to TRBJ2-3, with 9 bases lining up with TRBD2. Germline-derived CDR1 and CDR2 are PRHDT and FYEKMQ (reference sequence). The CDR3 totals 16 residues. The junction had 12 bases not matched to a gene; V was cut back by 5 bases and J by 6 bases. As DNA, the CDR3 is TGTGCCAGCAGCCAAGCCCAAGGACTAGCGAGGGATACGCAGTATTTT. This codes for CASSQAQGLARDTQYF.